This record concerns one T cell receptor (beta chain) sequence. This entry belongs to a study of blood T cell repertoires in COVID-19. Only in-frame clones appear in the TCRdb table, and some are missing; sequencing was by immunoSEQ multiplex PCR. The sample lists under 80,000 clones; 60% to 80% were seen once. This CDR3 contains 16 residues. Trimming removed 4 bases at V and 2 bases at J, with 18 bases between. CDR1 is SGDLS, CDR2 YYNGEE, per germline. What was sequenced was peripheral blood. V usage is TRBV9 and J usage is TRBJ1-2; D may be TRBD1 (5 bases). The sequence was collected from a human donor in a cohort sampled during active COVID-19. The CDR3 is CASSPEGARANYGYTF. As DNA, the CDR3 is TGTGCCAGCAGCCCCGAAGGGGCGCGAGCCAACTATGGCTACACCTTC.